The 24 T cell receptor beta chains in this list originate from one sample, sequenced in a study of Ad26.COV2.S vaccination and SARS-CoV-2 variants. Assay used: immunoSEQ multiplex PCR; TCRdb lists only in-frame clones, some missing. The sample consists of about 680,000 clones, more than 70% of them appearing once. As to treatment: 15 to 20 received Ad26.COV2.S at low or high dose, single or two shots; 5 received placebo; per-sample allocation not given. Specimens were obtained on day 63 following the first vaccine or placebo injection. The material was peripheral blood, obtained in a trial of Ad26.COV2.S vaccine versus placebo. Source of these receptors: a person between 18 and 60 years old who received the Ad26.COV2.S COVID-19 vaccine or a placebo.

The chain has TRBV5-1 and TRBJ2-1; 14 bases agree with TRBD2. With V trimmed by 4 bases and J by 3 bases, 3 bases remained unmatched. There are 16 residues in the CDR3. Germline CDR1 reads SGHRS; CDR2 reads YFSETQ. CDR3 protein: CASSGGLAGVYNEQFF. The CDR3 nucleotides are TGCGCCAGCAGCGGGGGACTAGCGGGAGTCTACAATGAGCAGTTCTTC. Complete variable domain (other parts from reference TRBV5-1 and TRBJ2-1): KAGVTQTPRYLIKTRGQQVTLSCSPISGHRSVSWYQQTPGQGLQFLFEYFSETQRNKGNFPGRFSGRQFSNSRSEMNVSTLELGDSALYLCASSGGLAGVYNEQFFGPGTRLTVL.

The chain uses TRBV11-3 and TRBJ2-1; TRBD2 matches at 9 bases. V shed 5 bases, J shed 5 bases, and the junction held 4 bases outside the gene matches. The CDR3 is made up of 14 amino acids. The V gene's germline CDR1 is SGHNT and CDR2 YENEEA. CDR3 sequence: CASSPREGNNEQFF. As DNA, the CDR3 is TGTGCCAGCAGCCCGCGGGAGGGCAACAATGAGCAGTTCTTC.

The J gene is TRBJ2-2, the V gene TRBV27; D not certain. V was cut by 6 bases and J by 2 bases, with 13 bases left in between. The V gene's germline CDR1 is MNHEY and CDR2 SMNVEV (reference sequence). The CDR3 is made up of 15 amino acids. The CDR3 region has the DNA TGTGCCAGCAGCGTCGTAGTAGGAAACACCGGGGAGCTGTTTTTT. Its protein is CASSVVVGNTGELFF.

The rearrangement uses TRBV6-5 and TRBJ2-3; D assignment may be TRBD1 or TRBD2 (5 bases each). The CDR3 has 15 residues. The ends were cut back, 7 bases at V and 1 base at J, with 15 bases in the middle. From germline, CDR1 is MNHEY and CDR2 SVGAGI. Written as DNA, the CDR3 is TGTGCCAGCACCCGGGACCCCGGCGGCACAGATACGCAGTATTTT. This gives the protein CASTRDPGGTDTQYF.

J is TRBJ1-5 and V is TRBV24-1; perhaps TRBD1 as D (5 bases). Germline V CDR1 and CDR2: KGHDR, SFDVKD. CDR3 length: 13 residues. Trimming removed 5 bases from V and 4 bases from J, with 8 bases in between. CDR3 bases: TGTGCCACCAGTGGCAGGACAAATCAGCCCCAGCATTTT. Translation gives CATSGRTNQPQHF.

This chain links TRBV5-4 with TRBJ1-6, with no clear D. V lost 0 bases to trimming and J lost 1 base, with 5 bases between them. CDR1 and CDR2 (germline): SGHNT, YYREEE (reference sequence). The CDR3 extends over 15 amino acids. In nucleotides, the CDR3 is TGTGCCAGCAGCTTGGGGGTTTCCTATAATTCACCCCTCCACTTT. Its protein is CASSLGVSYNSPLHF.

This clone has ten or more counts. This sequence joins TRBV11-1 and TRBJ2-3; tentative D call: TRBD2 (6 bases). Germline-derived CDR1 and CDR2 are SGHAT and FQDESV (reference sequence). V lost 1 base and J lost 4, with 12 bases in between. The CDR3 has 15 residues. The CDR3 is CASSLVGGKADTQYF. The CDR3, as DNA: TGTGCCAGCAGCTTAGTAGGCGGGAAAGCAGATACGCAGTATTTT.

In DNA form, the CDR3 reads TGTGTCATTTCCCCGGGACAACCTGGCTCTGGAAACACCATATATTTT. This gives the protein CVISPGQPGSGNTIYF. This chain links TRBV10-3 with TRBJ1-3, with D possibly matching TRBD1 (6 bases). Germline CDR1 is ENHRY and CDR2 is SYGVKD. This CDR3 spans 16 amino acids.

The V gene is TRBV7-9, the J gene TRBJ2-1, with 13 bases aligning to TRBD2. There are 15 residues in the CDR3. The V segment lost 4 bases and the J segment 10 bases; nucleotides outside the gene matches: 7. In germline, CDR1 is SEHNR, CDR2 FQNEAQ (reference sequence). CDR3 nucleotide sequence: TGTGCCAGCAGCTCCCCGGGACTAGCGGGACGCGAGCAGTTCTTC. Its protein is CASSSPGLAGREQFF.

The V gene is TRBV19, the J gene TRBJ2-5, with D uncertain. Germline loops: CDR1 LNHDA, CDR2 SQIVND (reference sequence). The CDR3 is 13 amino acids. Trimming cost V 4 bases and J 4 bases, with 10 bases left between them. CDR3 DNA: TGTGCCAGTAGTAATCGACGGCGAGAGACCCAGTACTTC. Translating it yields CASSNRRRETQYF.

The chain couples TRBV7-8 to TRBJ1-5; D gene uncertain. V lost 4 bases and J 2 bases, leaving 9 bases between the germline ends. This CDR3 spans 14 amino acids. The germline gives CDR1 SGHVS, CDR2 FQNEAQ. CDR3: CASSSVAGNQPQHF. The CDR3 nucleotides read TGTGCCAGCAGCTCAGTGGCGGGCAATCAGCCCCAGCATTTT.

V is TRBV3-1 (or the pseudogene TRBV3-2) and J is TRBJ1-1; D is possibly TRBD1 (6 bases). V lost 0 bases to trimming and J lost 8 bases, with 13 bases between them. This CDR3 contains 14 residues. The V gene's germline CDR1 is LGHDT and CDR2 YNNKEL (reference sequence). CDR3: CASSQEGGRREAFF. The CDR3 bases are TGTGCCAGCAGCCAAGAAGGGGGGCGGAGGGAAGCTTTCTTT.

The rearrangement uses TRBV27 and TRBJ2-3, with a weak D call TRBD1 (5 bases). The germline CDR1 and CDR2 sequences are MNHEY and SMNVEV (reference sequence). Trimming took 5 bases from V and 4 from J, leaving 19 bases between them. CDR3 size: 16 residues. DNA for the CDR3: TGTGCCAGCAGTCCGACTCTCAGGGTAATGGCAGATACGCAGTATTTT. Translation: CASSPTLRVMADTQYF.

The chain recombines TRBV6-6 with TRBJ2-3, with no clear D. CDR3 size: 12 residues. Germline V CDR1 and CDR2: MNHNY, SVGAGI (reference sequence). Between the trimmed V and J ends, which lost 6 bases and 2 bases, there was a span of 6 bases. The CDR3, as DNA: TGTGCCAGCAGCACTCCCACAGATACGCAGTATTTT. Translating gives CASSTPTDTQYF.

The J gene is TRBJ1-6, the V gene TRBV30; 9 bases map to TRBD1. The CDR3 has 15 residues. The V gene's germline CDR1 is GTSNPN and CDR2 SVGIG (reference sequence). The V and J ends lost 2 bases and 9 bases, in that order; junction bases with no gene match: 8. CDR3 sequence (DNA): TGTGCCTGGAGTCGTACGGGGACAGGGCGTTCACCCCTCCACTTT. Translating gives CAWSRTGTGRSPLHF. Complete variable domain (other parts from reference TRBV30 and TRBJ1-6): SQTIHQWPATLVQPVGSPLSLECTVEGTSNPNLYWYRQAAGRGLQLLFYSVGIGQISSEVPQNLSASRPQDRQFILSSKKLLLSDSGFYLCAWSRTGTGRSPLHFGNGTRLTVT.

This chain connects TRBV6-6 to TRBJ2-7, with 7 bases matching TRBD1. Germline V lookup: CDR1 MNHNY, CDR2 SVGAGI (reference sequence). The length of the CDR3 is 13 residues. Trimming took 2 bases from V and 7 from J; bases not matched to a gene: 5. CDR3 amino acids: CASSYRQGEEQYF. The CDR3 DNA reads TGTGCCAGCAGTTACAGACAGGGTGAAGAGCAGTACTTC.

The chain uses TRBV25-1 and TRBJ1-6; no clear D gene. The germline gives CDR1 MGHDK, CDR2 SYGVNS. V lost 5 bases, J lost 9 bases, and 8 bases lay in between. CDR3 size: 12 residues. CDR3 bases: TGTGCCAGCAGTCTTGGGGTTTCACCCCTCCACTTT. It is translated as CASSLGVSPLHF. Looking up the rest from reference TRBV25-1 and TRBJ1-6 gives the full variable domain: EADIYQTPRYLVIGTGKKITLECSQTMGHDKMYWYQQDPGMELHLIHYSYGVNSTEKGDLSSESTVSRIRTEHFPLTLESARPSHTSQYLCASSLGVSPLHFGNGTRLTVT.

The V and J genes are TRBV6-5 and TRBJ2-7, with 13 positions matching TRBD2. Unmatched junction bases numbered 7, after V lost 5 bases and J lost 6 bases. Germline CDR1 and CDR2: MNHEY and SVGAGI. CDR3 length equals 15 residues. The CDR3 here is CASSPPGTSGIEQYF. CDR3 nucleotides: TGTGCCAGCAGTCCCCCCGGGACTAGCGGGATCGAGCAGTACTTC.

A note on this clone: The same CDR3 is also encoded by other DNA sequences in this sample. The chain is built from TRBV5-4 and TRBJ2-7; 10 bases are a match to TRBD1. Germline V lookup: CDR1 SGHNT, CDR2 YYREEE (reference sequence). CDR3 length: 14 residues. Germline trimming cut 0 bases from V and 4 bases from J; bases unmatched to any gene: 1. The CDR3 protein is CASSLGQGAYEQYF. DNA for the CDR3: TGTGCCAGCAGCTTGGGACAGGGGGCTTACGAGCAGTACTTC.

The J gene is TRBJ1-2, the V gene TRBV19; D is unclear. This CDR3 spans 15 amino acids. Trimming shortened V by 8 bases and J by 4 bases, and 20 bases separated the two germline ends. The germline V gene has CDR1 LNHDA and CDR2 SQIVND (reference sequence). The CDR3 coding sequence is TGTGCCAGTGGGAAAGAGGCCGCGGCTCGCTATGGCTACACCTTC. Amino acid sequence: CASGKEAAARYGYTF.

This chain joins TRBV11-2 and TRBJ1-1; 9 bases align to TRBD1. With 4 bases clipped from V and 7 bases from J, the junction kept 4 bases outside the gene matches. The CDR3 is 13 residues long. Germline V gives CDR1 SGHAT, CDR2 FQNNGV. CDR3 sequence: CASSSDRGSEAFF. The DNA of the CDR3 is TGTGCCAGCAGCTCGGACAGGGGCAGTGAAGCTTTCTTT.

CDR3 coding DNA: TGCGCCAGCAGCTTGGCCGACAGATCGAACACCGGGGAGCTGTTTTTT. This codes for CASSLADRSNTGELFF. V gene TRBV5-1 combines with J gene TRBJ2-2, with D perhaps matching TRBD1 (5 bases). Germline CDR1 SGHRS, CDR2 YFSETQ. V was cut by 0 bases and J by 0 bases, with 9 bases left in between. This CDR3 contains 16 residues. The full variable domain, rest sourced from reference TRBV5-1 and TRBJ2-2, is KAGVTQTPRYLIKTRGQQVTLSCSPISGHRSVSWYQQTPGQGLQFLFEYFSETQRNKGNFPGRFSGRQFSNSRSEMNVSTLELGDSALYLCASSLADRSNTGELFFGEGSRLTVL.

V gene TRBV12-3 or TRBV12-4 combines with J gene TRBJ2-3, with 7 nucleotides matching TRBD2. The ends lost 3 bases at V and 14 bases at J; junction bases unmatched: 8. CDR3 length: 12 amino acids. The CDR3 loop reads CASSLAGAPAYF. CDR3 in DNA: TGTGCCAGCAGTTTGGCGGGAGCCCCCGCGTATTTT.

The V gene is TRBV7-6, the J gene TRBJ2-1, with 10 bases identical to TRBD1. The CDR3 runs 16 residues. Germline CDR1 SGHVS, CDR2 FNYEAQ. Unmatched junction bases numbered 4, after V lost 5 bases and J lost 0 bases. CDR3 loop: CASSRWDRGSYNEQFF. The CDR3 DNA follows: TGTGCCAGCAGCCGATGGGACAGGGGCTCCTACAATGAGCAGTTCTTC. Full variable domain (outside the CDR3, taken from reference TRBV7-6 and TRBJ2-1): GAGVSQSPRYKVTKRGQDVALRCDPISGHVSLYWYRQALGQGPEFLTYFNYEAQQDKSGLPNDRFSAERPEGSISTLTIQRTEQRDSAMYRCASSRWDRGSYNEQFFGPGTRLTVL.